The rows below give T cell receptor beta chains drawn from one sample of a study of Ad26.COV2.S vaccination and SARS-CoV-2 variants. Here immunoSEQ multiplex PCR was the method, and the copy in TCRdb shows in-frame clones only, minus some. Of approximately 140,000 clones listed, 86% are singletons. The sequences come from peripheral blood, collected after recovery from COVID-19. These receptors originate from a human donor who had recovered from COVID-19. CDR3s leave out the opening cysteine and the closing phenylalanine or tryptophan. Each record gives: D gene, V gene, J gene, CDR3 protein. D genes are given only for firm matches.

TRBD1	TRBV6-5	TRBJ1-2	ASSYTGQGSGYT
TRBD1	TRBV6-6	TRBJ2-1	ASRLQGASGNEQF
NA	TRBV4-1	TRBJ1-5	ASSQKPTEYSNQPQH
NA	TRBV10-2	TRBJ1-3	ASSEGLRDTIY
TRBD2	TRBV7-8	TRBJ2-7	ASSLGGGGGEQY
TRBD1	TRBV5-6	TRBJ2-7	ASSSGTGLSEQY
NA	TRBV28	TRBJ2-1	ASSLGTEQF
NA	TRBV4-3	TRBJ1-1	ASSQDRAVNTEAF
NA	TRBV2	TRBJ2-3	ASSGVGFTQPDTQY
NA	TRBV7-2	TRBJ1-2	ASSLGQRPLGYT
TRBD2	TRBV5-4	TRBJ2-3	ASSPPWGGVTDTQY
NA	TRBV7-2	TRBJ1-2	ASSRKGVNYGYT
TRBD1	TRBV28	TRBJ1-2	ASSLGGTGSYGYT
NA	TRBV25-1	TRBJ2-6	ASSSSSVSGANVLT
TRBD1	TRBV30	TRBJ1-2	AWSFRQGYGYT
NA	TRBV7-6	TRBJ2-1	ASSLGGADNEQF
TRBD1	TRBV10-3	TRBJ2-2	AISVGDRDIGELF
NA	TRBV5-1	TRBJ2-7	ASSLDNPSSYEQY
NA	TRBV7-6	TRBJ2-1	ASSLGQTRQF
TRBD2	TRBV11-3	TRBJ2-3	ASSYSGGADTQY
TRBD1	TRBV25-1	TRBJ1-1	ASRSGTGLMAEAF
NA	TRBV7-9	TRBJ2-2	ASSFMGTGELF
NA	TRBV30	TRBJ2-1	AWSGGHYNEQF
NA	TRBV28	TRBJ2-4	ASTTRGGVQNIQY
NA	TRBV12-3/TRBV12-4	TRBJ2-3	ASSGRPDTQY
TRBD1	TRBV4-3	TRBJ2-3	ASGETGDADTQY
NA	TRBV28	TRBJ1-5	ASSIASQPQH
TRBD2	TRBV28	TRBJ2-2	ASSRGGANTGELF
TRBD2	TRBV28	TRBJ2-7	ASSGGGGAHEQY
NA	TRBV18	TRBJ2-1	ASSASRSSYNEQF
TRBD2	TRBV7-2	TRBJ2-7	ASSLGSGGAYEQY
NA	TRBV7-6	TRBJ2-7	ASSLNIPVPMKQY
TRBD1	TRBV6-6	TRBJ2-7	ASTGSTGVDYEQY
TRBD2	TRBV9	TRBJ2-3	ASSVGPGLAGTDTQY
TRBD1	TRBV29-1	TRBJ1-2	SVATGVRGGYT
NA	TRBV10-3	TRBJ2-1	AISESTVIYNEQF
NA	TRBV5-1	TRBJ1-3	ASSYSLGNTIY
TRBD2	TRBV7-2	TRBJ2-1	ASSLVAGGWEQF
NA	TRBV12-3/TRBV12-4	TRBJ1-6	ASRVGRSPLH
TRBD2	TRBV28	TRBJ2-1	ASSRTSGTYNEQF
NA	TRBV7-2	TRBJ1-3	ASSLVAMGNTIY
TRBD2	TRBV7-2	TRBJ2-2	ASSFRGGLFGTGELF
NA	TRBV7-6	TRBJ2-7	ASSLAPGSSYEQY
NA	TRBV6-5	TRBJ1-2	ATPGRETNYGYT
NA	TRBV5-1	TRBJ1-2	ASPGAGPDGYT
NA	TRBV5-4	TRBJ2-7	ASSFGPDSSNEQY
NA	TRBV4-3	TRBJ1-5	ATKWGWHSNQPQH
NA	TRBV2	TRBJ1-5	ASSAGIHQPQH
NA	TRBV12-5	TRBJ2-1	ASGPSFYNEQF